Shown below are 14 T cell receptor beta chains from a single sample sequenced in a study of Tregs in tolerant kidney transplant recipients. TCRdb's table, derived via immunoSEQ multiplex PCR, lists solely in-frame clones and lacks some. The data show 240,000 or so clones, with about 80% seen just once and 0.64% held by the top ten. Sequencing used CD4+ T cells from blood. Receptor source: a human donor in good health.

The V gene is TRBV9, the J gene TRBJ1-3, with D unresolved. V gave up 4 bases and J gave up 0 bases, with 8 bases separating them. Germline CDR1 SGDLS, CDR2 YYNGEE. The CDR3 spans 14 residues. The CDR3 is CASSPPGSGNTIYF. For the CDR3, the DNA is TGTGCCAGCAGCCCACCAGGCTCTGGAAACACCATATATTTT.

This sequence joins TRBV6-6 and TRBJ1-4; maybe TRBD1 (5 bases). Trimming pared 5 bases from V and 0 bases from J, leaving 10 bases between. There are 15 residues in the CDR3. Germline V gene lookup returns CDR1 MNHNY and CDR2 SVGAGI (reference sequence). CDR3 nucleotides: TGTGCCAGCAGTCGGGGACCCGCAACTAATGAAAAACTGTTTTTT. Encoded protein: CASSRGPATNEKLFF.

The chain employs TRBV6-1 and TRBJ2-5, with D hard to call. Germline assignment: CDR1 MNHNS and CDR2 SASEGT. With 6 bases removed from V and 2 bases from J, the gap between germline ends came to 13 bases. The CDR3 totals 14 residues. The CDR3 sequence is CASSWAGTQETQYF. The CDR3 DNA sequence: TGTGCCAGCAGCTGGGCAGGAACTCAAGAGACCCAGTACTTC.

The chain recombines TRBV18 with TRBJ1-1; D is unresolved. In germline, CDR1 is KGHSH, CDR2 LQKENI. CDR3 size: 15 residues. Trimming left V 6 bases short and J 1 base short, with 15 bases between. CDR3 region: CASSDQRRANTEAFF. The CDR3 nucleotides read TGTGCCAGCTCCGACCAAAGAAGGGCGAACACTGAAGCTTTCTTT.

The chain links TRBV6-5 to TRBJ1-2; 7 nucleotides line up with TRBD1. V lost 0 bases, J lost 4 bases, and 8 bases stayed unmatched. CDR3 length: 16 amino acids. The germline V gene has CDR1 MNHEY and CDR2 SVGAGI. The CDR3 region has the DNA TGTGCCAGCAGTTACTCGGTAGGGGGCGATATCTATGGCTACACCTTC. This encodes CASSYSVGGDIYGYTF.

This clone was recorded only once. The chain links TRBV19 to TRBJ1-1; D is undetermined. Germline CDR1 is LNHDA and CDR2 is SQIVND (reference sequence). This CDR3 contains 14 residues. Trimming removed 3 bases at V and 1 base at J, with 9 bases between. CDR3 amino acids: CASSMKPGNTEAFF. The DNA for the CDR3 is TGTGCCAGTAGTATGAAGCCGGGGAACACTGAAGCTTTCTTT.

The sample holds a few counts of this clone. The genes are TRBV14 and TRBJ2-3, with 10 bases that match TRBD1. The CDR3 is 16 residues long. Germline CDR1 SGHDN, CDR2 FVKESK. V lost 4 bases to trimming and J lost 3 bases; unmatched junction nucleotides: 7. For the CDR3, the DNA is TGTGCCAGCAGCCCCCGGACAGGGGGAAGGACAGATACGCAGTATTTT. It is translated as CASSPRTGGRTDTQYF.

The CDR3 reads CASSLEGRGTEAFF. CDR3 nucleotides: TGTGCCAGCAGCTTAGAGGGGAGGGGGACCGAAGCTTTCTTT. The V call is TRBV7-2, the J call TRBJ1-1, with a possible D match to TRBD1 (6 bases). V dropped 1 base and J dropped 8 bases, with 14 bases sitting between them. Germline-derived CDR1 and CDR2 are SGHTA and FQGNSA. This CDR3 region has 14 residues.

CDR3 DNA: TGTGCCAGCAGCCACTCTGGGGAGGGGGATACGCAGTATTTT. Amino acid sequence: CASSHSGEGDTQYF. The chain carries TRBV5-4 and TRBJ2-3, with TRBD2 identical over 7 bases. The CDR3 totals 14 residues. With 4 bases clipped from V and 6 bases from J, the junction kept 8 bases outside the gene matches. Germline V lookup: CDR1 SGHNT, CDR2 YYREEE (reference sequence).

This chain joins TRBV29-1 and TRBJ1-2, with D unresolved. Trimming removed 4 bases at V and 8 bases at J, with 11 bases between. CDR3 length equals 11 residues. Per the germline V gene, CDR1 is SQVTM and CDR2 is ANQGSEA. The CDR3 is CSVVKGGGYTF. CDR3 coding DNA: TGCAGCGTTGTAAAGGGTGGCGGCTACACCTTC. Full variable domain (rest looked up from reference TRBV29-1 and TRBJ1-2): SAVISQKPSRDICQRGTSLTIQCQVDSQVTMMFWYRQQPGQSLTLIATANQGSEATYESGFVIDKFPISRPNLTFSTLTVSNMSPEDSSIYLCSVVKGGGYTFGSGTRLTVV.

This chain links TRBV6-5 with TRBJ2-4, with 10 bases lining up with TRBD2. Per germline, CDR1 MNHEY and CDR2 SVGAGI. This CDR3 spans 15 amino acids. The V gene end was trimmed by 6 bases and the J gene end by 7 bases; junction bases not matched to a gene: 9. The CDR3 protein is CASRSRASGSNIQYF. CDR3 bases: TGTGCCAGCAGATCCCGGGCTAGCGGGAGTAACATTCAGTACTTC.

The chain recombines TRBV10-3 with TRBJ1-4; perhaps TRBD1 as D (6 bases). V lost 0 bases, J lost 6 bases, and 11 bases lay in between. Germline V gives CDR1 ENHRY, CDR2 SYGVKD. The CDR3 runs to 15 residues. CDR3 bases: TGTGCCATCAGTGAGTCGGACAGACTCTATGAAAAACTGTTTTTT. Translating gives CAISESDRLYEKLFF.

The count of this clone is one. This chain uses TRBV5-1 with TRBJ1-5, with 8 bases matching TRBD1. The CDR3 has 15 amino acids. The germline gives CDR1 SGHRS, CDR2 YFSETQ. The V and J ends lost 4 bases and 3 bases, in that order; junction bases with no gene match: 6. CDR3 sequence reads: CASSPTQGANQPQHF. For the CDR3, the DNA is TGCGCCAGCAGCCCAACGCAGGGGGCCAATCAGCCCCAGCATTTT.

This sequence joins TRBV18 and TRBJ2-1, with D possibly matching TRBD2 (8 bases). This CDR3 is built from 16 residues. The germline V gene encodes CDR1 KGHSH and CDR2 LQKENI. Trimming left V 2 bases short and J 6 bases short, with 17 bases between. CDR3 nucleotide sequence: TGTGCCAGCTCACCAGGATACGGGAGGGGGCTCAATGAGCAGTTCTTC. This translates into CASSPGYGRGLNEQFF.